This T cell receptor (beta chain) originates from a study of cytomegalovirus exposure and HLA in healthy donors. Study summary: When fewer than 400 donors were genotyped, roughly four fifths of them were found to fall in the Caucasian-associated ancestry cluster.

The trim removed 2 bases at V and 1 base at J, leaving 5 bases unmatched. This CDR3 comprises 16 residues. Germline V gene data show CDR1 as MNHEY and CDR2 as SMNVEV (reference sequence). Study-wide findings and caveats: Apart from CMV serostatus, no immune exposure information was available.

PCR involved 60 Vbeta and 13 Jbeta primers. Clones were read by immunoSEQ multiplex PCR, and TCRdb kept only the in-frame ones, dropping some. The table shows some 81,000 clones, with roughly 73% occurring only once. This clone was detected a few times. The antigen remains unidentified. Every donor was a healthy person donating bone marrow. The receptor was isolated from a woman aged 35 to 49 in good health and CMV-seropositive. V and J are TRBV27 and TRBJ2-1; TRBD2 aligns across 7 bases. Sequencing used PBMCs. CDR3 protein: CASSLAGGRSYNEQFF. The DNA for the CDR3 is TGTGCCAGCAGTTTAGCCGGGGGGAGATCCTACAATGAGCAGTTCTTC.